The present T cell receptor (beta chain) was sequenced within a study of T-cell memory formation after mild COVID-19. Whole-study findings and limits: Some responding clones appeared in pre-infection memory, suggesting cross-reactive memory joined.

As concerns this clonotype: What it binds is not known.

TCRdb passed the 5' RACE reads through MiXCR, listing each CDR3 protein once. The profile shows roughly 620,000 distinct CDR3 sequences, roughly 18% of them singletons. Trimming took 0 bases from V and 0 from J; bases not matched to a gene: 6. Germline V CDR1 and CDR2: DFQATT, SNEGSKA (reference sequence). The CDR3 sequence is 18 residues long. Material for sequencing was PBMCs or a T cell subset sorted from them (not recorded which). The gene calls are TRBV20-1 and TRBJ2-1; 12 nucleotides line up with TRBD2. The TCR was taken from an adult woman who had mild COVID-19 (a few samples of this study predate the infection). Cell type and time point are not known. DNA of the CDR3: TGCAGTGCTAGAGATCAGCTAGCGGGGGGGAGCTCCTACAATGAGCAGTTCTTC. It encodes CSARDQLAGGSSYNEQFF.